These 13 T cell receptor beta chains came from one sample sequenced in a study of blood T cell repertoires in COVID-19. Some clones are missing from TCRdb's copy, which holds only in-frame ones; the method was immunoSEQ multiplex PCR. The table includes about 280,000 clones, around 86% detected once. Material for sequencing was peripheral blood. The receptors derive from a man aged 50 to 59 with acute or convalescent COVID-19.

Only one count was recorded for this clone. V is TRBV5-5 and J is TRBJ1-1, with TRBD1 as a possible D gene (6 bases). Germline CDR1 and CDR2: SGHKS and YYEKEE (reference sequence). The CDR3 sequence is 14 residues long. The ends were cut back, 3 bases at V and 4 bases at J, with 13 bases in the middle. The CDR3 bases are TGTGCCAGCAGCTGGGGGCGCGGGGGCACTGAAGCTTTCTTT. Protein sequence: CASSWGRGGTEAFF.

Worth noting for this clone: The identical CDR3 is also encoded by other nucleotide sequences in the sample. V gene TRBV3-1 (or the pseudogene TRBV3-2) combines with J gene TRBJ2-5; TRBD2 agrees at 16 bases. The germline V gene encodes CDR1 LGHDT and CDR2 YNNKEL (reference sequence). V lost 5 bases to trimming and J lost 2 bases; unmatched junction nucleotides: 2. The CDR3 is made up of 16 amino acids. The CDR3 DNA reads TGTGCCAGCAGCTCGGGACTAGCGGGGGGGCAAGAGACCCAGTACTTC. It yields the protein CASSSGLAGGQETQYF.

The chain recombines TRBV10-1 with TRBJ2-7, with 7 bases identical to TRBD1. The V segment lost 4 bases and the J segment 7 bases; nucleotides outside the gene matches: 10. This CDR3 is 14 amino acids long. CDR1 and CDR2 (germline): WNHNN, SYGVQD (reference sequence). CDR3 amino acids: CASSARTGVGEQYF. In nucleotides, the CDR3 is TGCGCCAGCAGTGCGAGGACAGGAGTGGGTGAGCAGTACTTC.

This rearrangement joins TRBV29-1 to TRBJ1-2; TRBD1 might be the D (5 bases). Germline CDR1 SQVTM, CDR2 ANQGSEA. The germline V and J ends were trimmed by 7 bases and 3 bases, with 12 bases remaining between them. The CDR3 runs 12 residues. CDR3: CSAQAPDYGYTF. The DNA of the CDR3 is TGCAGCGCACAGGCGCCCGACTATGGCTACACCTTC. Combining the CDR3 with reference TRBV29-1 and TRBJ1-2 gives the whole variable domain SAVISQKPSRDICQRGTSLTIQCQVDSQVTMMFWYRQQPGQSLTLIATANQGSEATYESGFVIDKFPISRPNLTFSTLTVSNMSPEDSSIYLCSAQAPDYGYTFGSGTRLTVV.

This rearrangement joins TRBV18 to TRBJ2-5; tentative D call: TRBD1 (6 bases). V dropped 5 bases and J dropped 3 bases, with 13 bases sitting between them. CDR1 KGHSH and CDR2 LQKENI come from the germline V gene. The CDR3 covers 14 residues. The CDR3 DNA is TGTGCCAGCTCAATGGGACATACAAAAGAGACCCAGTACTTC. It codes for CASSMGHTKETQYF.

This chain links TRBV5-6 with TRBJ2-3; D is ambiguous. CDR3 length: 11 residues. Germline V gives CDR1 SGHDT, CDR2 YYEEEE. Trimming took 3 bases from V and 5 from J, leaving 4 bases between them. CDR3: CASSSRDTQYF. Here the CDR3 DNA reads TGTGCCAGCAGCTCTCGAGATACGCAGTATTTT.

This clone appeared a single time. The genes are TRBV7-2 and TRBJ2-2; 8 bases match TRBD2. V trimming: 1 base; J trimming: 5 bases; junction bases outside the gene matches: 12. Germline V lookup: CDR1 SGHTA, CDR2 FQGNSA. The length of the CDR3 is 18 residues. CDR3 region: CASSLGRGVAGRTGELFF. In DNA, the CDR3 is TGTGCCAGCAGCTTAGGACGTGGGGTAGCGGGGAGGACCGGGGAGCTGTTTTTT.

This CDR3 reads CASSLGGEQYF. The CDR3 bases are TGTGCCAGCAGCCTAGGGGGCGAGCAGTACTTC. The chain has TRBV3-1 (or the pseudogene TRBV3-2) and TRBJ2-7; D perhaps matches TRBD1 (6 bases). The V gene's germline CDR1 is LGHDT and CDR2 YNNKEL (reference sequence). Trimming removed 4 bases at V and 6 bases at J, with 7 bases between. The CDR3 extends over 11 amino acids.

The V and J genes are TRBV5-4 and TRBJ2-3, with TRBD2 matching over 14 bases. V was pared by 4 bases and J by 2 bases, with 6 bases of the junction left unmatched. The CDR3 totals 17 residues. Germline CDR1 and CDR2: SGHNT and YYREEE (reference sequence). The CDR3 protein is CASSDRTSGGHTDTQYF. The CDR3, as DNA: TGTGCCAGCAGCGACCGGACTAGCGGGGGGCACACAGATACGCAGTATTTT.

The rearrangement links TRBV12-5 to TRBJ2-2; tentatively, D is TRBD2 (6 bases). Between the trimmed V and J ends, which lost 6 bases and 6 bases, there was a span of 11 bases. The CDR3 runs 13 residues. CDR1 LGHNT and CDR2 FRNRAP come from the germline V gene. DNA for the CDR3: TGTGCTAGTGGCCGGCGGGGTTCCGGGGAGCTGTTTTTT. Protein product: CASGRRGSGELFF.

This chain links TRBV19 with TRBJ2-3, with D tentatively TRBD2 (5 bases). The CDR3 runs to 16 residues. Trimming removed 4 bases from V and 1 base from J, with 15 bases in between. The germline V gene encodes CDR1 LNHDA and CDR2 SQIVND (reference sequence). CDR3 protein: CASSRDGNLGTDTQYF. The CDR3 region has the DNA TGTGCCAGTAGTAGAGACGGGAATTTGGGCACAGATACGCAGTATTTT. Full variable domain (outside the CDR3, taken from reference TRBV19 and TRBJ2-3): DGGITQSPKYLFRKEGQNVTLSCEQNLNHDAMYWYRQDPGQGLRLIYYSQIVNDFQKGDIAEGYSVSREKKESFPLTVTSAQKNPTAFYLCASSRDGNLGTDTQYFGPGTRLTVL.

J is TRBJ2-5 and V is TRBV5-1; TRBD1 agrees at 10 bases. J was trimmed by 5 bases and V by 0 bases; bases with no gene match: 13. The CDR3 loop spans 18 amino acids. The V gene's germline CDR1 is SGHRS and CDR2 YFSETQ. In DNA form, the CDR3 reads TGCGCCAGCAGCTTGGGACAGGGGGCGCGCGGGGAATGGGAGACCCAGTACTTC. It translates to CASSLGQGARGEWETQYF. Filled out from reference TRBV5-1 and TRBJ2-5, the complete variable domain reads KAGVTQTPRYLIKTRGQQVTLSCSPISGHRSVSWYQQTPGQGLQFLFEYFSETQRNKGNFPGRFSGRQFSNSRSEMNVSTLELGDSALYLCASSLGQGARGEWETQYFGPGTRLLVL.

The chain couples TRBV3-1 (or the pseudogene TRBV3-2) to TRBJ1-1, with 7 bases lining up with TRBD1. There are 16 residues in the CDR3. Per the germline V gene, CDR1 is LGHDT and CDR2 is YNNKEL (reference sequence). Trimming took 3 bases from V and 5 from J; bases not matched to a gene: 12. The CDR3 coding sequence is TGTGCCAGCAGCCACCTCGACAGGGTTTTAGGTACTGAAGCTTTCTTT. Its translation: CASSHLDRVLGTEAFF.